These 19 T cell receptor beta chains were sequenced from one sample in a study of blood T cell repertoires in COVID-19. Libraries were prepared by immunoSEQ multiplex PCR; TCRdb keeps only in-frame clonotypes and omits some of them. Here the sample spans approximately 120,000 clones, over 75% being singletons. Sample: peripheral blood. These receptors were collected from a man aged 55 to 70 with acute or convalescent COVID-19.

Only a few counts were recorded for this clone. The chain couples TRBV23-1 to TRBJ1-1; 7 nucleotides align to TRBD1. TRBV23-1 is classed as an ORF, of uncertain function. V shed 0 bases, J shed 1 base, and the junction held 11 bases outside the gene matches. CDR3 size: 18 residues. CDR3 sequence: CASSQSSRQGMGNTEAFF. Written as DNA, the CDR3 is TGCGCCAGCAGTCAATCGTCGAGACAGGGAATGGGGAACACTGAAGCTTTCTTT.

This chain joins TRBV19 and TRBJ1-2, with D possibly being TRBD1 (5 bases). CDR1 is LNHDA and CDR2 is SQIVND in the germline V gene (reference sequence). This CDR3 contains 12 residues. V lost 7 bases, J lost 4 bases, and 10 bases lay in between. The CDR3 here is CASTKGSYGYTF. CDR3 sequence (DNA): TGTGCCAGTACCAAGGGGTCCTATGGCTACACCTTC.

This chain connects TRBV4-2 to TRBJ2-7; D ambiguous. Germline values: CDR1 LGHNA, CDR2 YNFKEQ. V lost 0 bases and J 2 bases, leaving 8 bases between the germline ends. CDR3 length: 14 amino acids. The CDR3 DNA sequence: TGTGCCAGCAGCCAAGATCTGCGGACCTACGAGCAGTACTTC. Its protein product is CASSQDLRTYEQYF.

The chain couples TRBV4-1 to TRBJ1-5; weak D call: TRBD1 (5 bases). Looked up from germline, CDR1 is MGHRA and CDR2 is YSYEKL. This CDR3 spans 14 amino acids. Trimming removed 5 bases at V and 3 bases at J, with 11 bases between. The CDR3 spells CASSSGHLNQPQHF. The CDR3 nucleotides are TGCGCCAGCAGCTCCGGACACCTCAATCAGCCCCAGCATTTT.

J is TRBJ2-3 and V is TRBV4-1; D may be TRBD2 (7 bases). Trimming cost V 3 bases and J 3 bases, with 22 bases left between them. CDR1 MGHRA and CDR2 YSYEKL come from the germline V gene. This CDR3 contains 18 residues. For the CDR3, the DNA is TGCGCCAGCAGCCAGAGGGGGACATCGGGGGAGGGGACAGATACGCAGTATTTT. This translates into CASSQRGTSGEGTDTQYF.

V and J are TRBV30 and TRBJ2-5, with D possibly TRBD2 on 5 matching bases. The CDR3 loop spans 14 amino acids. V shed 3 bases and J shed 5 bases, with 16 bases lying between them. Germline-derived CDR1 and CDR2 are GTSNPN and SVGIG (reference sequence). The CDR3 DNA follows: TGTGCCTGGAGAGCCGGGTTTACGGGGGAGACCCAGTACTTC. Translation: CAWRAGFTGETQYF.

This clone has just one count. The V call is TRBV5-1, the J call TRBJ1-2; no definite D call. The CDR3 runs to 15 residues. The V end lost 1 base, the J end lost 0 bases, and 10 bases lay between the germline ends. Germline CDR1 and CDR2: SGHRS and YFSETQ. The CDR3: CASSLFRGTNYGYTF. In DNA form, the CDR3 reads TGCGCCAGCAGCTTGTTCCGGGGAACTAACTATGGCTACACCTTC.

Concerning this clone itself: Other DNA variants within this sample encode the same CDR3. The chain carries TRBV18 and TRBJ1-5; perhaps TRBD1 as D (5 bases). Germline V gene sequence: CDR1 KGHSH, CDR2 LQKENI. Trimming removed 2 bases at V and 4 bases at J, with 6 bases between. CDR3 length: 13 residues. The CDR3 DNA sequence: TGTGCCAGCTCACCAGGGACTAATCAGCCCCAGCATTTT. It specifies CASSPGTNQPQHF.

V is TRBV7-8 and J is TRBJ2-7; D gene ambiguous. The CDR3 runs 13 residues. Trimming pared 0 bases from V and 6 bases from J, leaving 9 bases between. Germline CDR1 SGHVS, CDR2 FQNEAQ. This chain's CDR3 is CASSLAFGFEQYF. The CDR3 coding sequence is TGTGCCAGCAGCTTAGCGTTCGGGTTCGAGCAGTACTTC.

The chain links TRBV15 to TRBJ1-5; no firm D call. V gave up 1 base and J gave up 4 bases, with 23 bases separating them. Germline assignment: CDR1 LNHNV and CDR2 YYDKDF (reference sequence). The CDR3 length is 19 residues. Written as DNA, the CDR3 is TGTGCCACCAGCAGAGTTTTTCCGGGTCGGGAGTGGGGAAATCAGCCCCAGCATTTT. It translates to CATSRVFPGREWGNQPQHF.

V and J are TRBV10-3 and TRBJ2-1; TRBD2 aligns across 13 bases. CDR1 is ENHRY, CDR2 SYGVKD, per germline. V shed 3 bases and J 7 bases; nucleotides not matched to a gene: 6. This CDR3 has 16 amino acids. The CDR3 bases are TGTGCCATCAGTGACACTAGCGGGAGGGCCCGTAATGAGCAGTTCTTC. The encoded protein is CAISDTSGRARNEQFF.

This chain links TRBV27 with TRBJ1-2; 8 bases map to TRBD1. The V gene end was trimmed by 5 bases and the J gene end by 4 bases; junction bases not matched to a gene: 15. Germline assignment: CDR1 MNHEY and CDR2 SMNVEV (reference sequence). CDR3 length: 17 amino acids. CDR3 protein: CASSPGEGQGALYGYTF. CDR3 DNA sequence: TGTGCCAGCAGTCCAGGGGAGGGTCAGGGGGCCCTCTATGGCTACACCTTC.

The CDR3 is CASSPAPRTEAFF. The CDR3 DNA reads TGTGCCAGCAGTCCAGCCCCGAGGACTGAAGCTTTCTTT. This chain uses TRBV2 with TRBJ1-1; D unclear. This CDR3 is built from 13 residues. Trimming shortened V by 5 bases and J by 5 bases, and 12 bases separated the two germline ends. Looked up from germline, CDR1 is SNHLY and CDR2 is FYNNEI.

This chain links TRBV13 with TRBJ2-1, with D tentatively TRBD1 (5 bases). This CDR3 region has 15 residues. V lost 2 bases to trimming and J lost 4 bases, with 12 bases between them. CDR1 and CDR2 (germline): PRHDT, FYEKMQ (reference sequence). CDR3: CASSLFQGQYNEQFF. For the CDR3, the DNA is TGTGCCAGCAGCTTATTCCAGGGCCAATACAATGAGCAGTTCTTC.

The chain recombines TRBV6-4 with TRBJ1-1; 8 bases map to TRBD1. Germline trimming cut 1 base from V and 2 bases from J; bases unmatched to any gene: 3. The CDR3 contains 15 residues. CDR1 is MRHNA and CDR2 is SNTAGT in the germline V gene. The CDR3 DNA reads TGTGCCAGCAGTGACTATCCAGGGGGCAACACTGAAGCTTTCTTT. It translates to CASSDYPGGNTEAFF.

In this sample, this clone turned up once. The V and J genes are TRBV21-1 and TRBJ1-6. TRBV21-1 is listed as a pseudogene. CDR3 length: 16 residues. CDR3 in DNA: TGTGCCAGCAGCGCGCACGGACTCCAACGAAGGTCACCCCTCCACTTT. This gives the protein CASSAHGLQRRSPLHF.

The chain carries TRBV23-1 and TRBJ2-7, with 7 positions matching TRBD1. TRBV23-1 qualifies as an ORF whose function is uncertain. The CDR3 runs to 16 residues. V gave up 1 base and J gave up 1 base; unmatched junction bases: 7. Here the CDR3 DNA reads TGCGCCAGCAGTCAATGTGGACAGGTCCCATCCTACGAGCAGTACTTC. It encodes CASSQCGQVPSYEQYF.

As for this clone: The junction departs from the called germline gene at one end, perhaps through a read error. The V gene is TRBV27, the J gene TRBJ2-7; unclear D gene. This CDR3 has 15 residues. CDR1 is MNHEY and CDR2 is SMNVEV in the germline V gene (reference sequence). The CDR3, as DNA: TGTGCCAGCAGTTACCGTTCAGGAACCACCTACGCGCAGTACTTC. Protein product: CASSYRSGTTYAQYF.

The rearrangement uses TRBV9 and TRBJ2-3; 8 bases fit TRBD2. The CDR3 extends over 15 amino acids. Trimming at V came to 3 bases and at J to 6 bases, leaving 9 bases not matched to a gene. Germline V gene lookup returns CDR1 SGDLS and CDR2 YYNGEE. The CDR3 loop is CASSGALAGRDTQYF. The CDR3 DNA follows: TGTGCCAGCAGCGGCGCCCTAGCGGGCAGGGATACGCAGTATTTT.